The clone carrying this T cell receptor beta chain was detected only once. Its antigen is unknown. Germline V gene sequence: CDR1 MNHEY, CDR2 SMNVEV (reference sequence). After removal of 4 bases from V and 7 bases from J, the junction contained 8 bases not matched to a gene. This CDR3 has 17 residues. Sorting isolated naive CD4 T cells lacking CD45RO and expressing CD62L. Method: immunoSEQ multiplex PCR; TCRdb's copy keeps in-frame clones and lacks some. The sample holds roughly 81,000 clones; roughly 95% are singletons and the top ten take approximately 1.5%. These data originate in a study of human versus mouse CDR3 diversity and MHC coevolution. Study-wide points: Most of the three human donors had the lowest clonal inequality. Six MHC II alleles selected the human T cells.

The genes are TRBV27 and TRBJ2-1; 15 bases fit TRBD2. This receptor was taken from a person between 25 and 70 years old in good health. The specimen was naive CD4+ T cells from blood. Subset defined: CD45RO-negative CD62L-positive naive CD4 T cells. In nucleotides, the CDR3 is TGTGCCAGCAGTTCGGCCGGGACTAGCGGGAGGTTGAATGAGCAGTTCTTC. Translating gives CASSSAGTSGRLNEQFF.